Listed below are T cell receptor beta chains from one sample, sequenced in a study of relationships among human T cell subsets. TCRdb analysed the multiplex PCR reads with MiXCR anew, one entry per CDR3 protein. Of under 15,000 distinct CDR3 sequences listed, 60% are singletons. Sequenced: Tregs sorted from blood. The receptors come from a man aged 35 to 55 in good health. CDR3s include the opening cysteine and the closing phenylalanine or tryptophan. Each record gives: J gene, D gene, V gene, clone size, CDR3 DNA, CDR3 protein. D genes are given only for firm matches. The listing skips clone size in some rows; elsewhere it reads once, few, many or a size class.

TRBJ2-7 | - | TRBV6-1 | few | TGTGCCAGCAGTGAACAGAACAGGCGTTCCCTCCGCGAGCAGTACTTC | CASSEQNRRSLREQYF
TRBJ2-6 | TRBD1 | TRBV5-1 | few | TGCGCCAGCAGCTCCGGTCCCAGACAGGGAGCTGGGGCCAACGTCCTGACTTTC | CASSSGPRQGAGANVLTF
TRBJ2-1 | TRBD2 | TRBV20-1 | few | TGCAGTGTTAACGGGGTAGCGGGGGGACACAATGAGCAGTTCTTC | CSVNGVAGGHNEQFF
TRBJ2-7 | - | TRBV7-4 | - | TGTGCCAGCAGCTCCCAGCCAGGGTCCTACGAGCAGTACTTC | CASSSQPGSYEQYF
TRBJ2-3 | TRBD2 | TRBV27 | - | TGTGCCAGCAGTTTAGCGGGATTAGCGGGAGCAGATACGCAGTATTTT | CASSLAGLAGADTQYF
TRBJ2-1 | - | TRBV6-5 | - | TGTGCCAGCAGTTACTCCTGGGGGTTAAACAGTGAGCAGTTCTTC | CASSYSWGLNSEQFF
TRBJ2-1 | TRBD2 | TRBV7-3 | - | TGTGCCAGCAGCTTATCCGCCCGACTAGCGGGAGAGGTGAGCTCCTACAATGAGCAGTTCTTC | CASSLSARLAGEVSSYNEQFF
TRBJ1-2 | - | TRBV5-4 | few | TGCGCCAGCAGTTTATTGGCTGGCTACACCTTC | CASSLLAGYTF
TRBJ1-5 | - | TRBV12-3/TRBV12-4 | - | TGTGCCAGCAGCGCCGGGGGTGTTCAGCCCCAGCATTTT | CASSAGGVQPQHF
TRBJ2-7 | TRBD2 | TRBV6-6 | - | TGTGCCAGCAGTGGACTAGTGGACGAGCAGTACTTC | CASSGLVDEQYF
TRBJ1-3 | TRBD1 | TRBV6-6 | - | TGTGCCAGCAGTTACGGGGAAACAGGGGGCTCTGGAAACACCATATATTTT | CASSYGETGGSGNTIYF
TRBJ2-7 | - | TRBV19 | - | TGTGCCAGTAGACAACAGGTCTCCTACGAGCAGTACTTC | CASRQQVSYEQYF
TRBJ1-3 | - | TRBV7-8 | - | TGTGCCAGCAGCTTAGCGGTAGTAGGAAACACCATATATTTT | CASSLAVVGNTIYF
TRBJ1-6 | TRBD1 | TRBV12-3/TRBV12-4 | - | TGTGCCAGCAAAGGGGGCGCCGGGAATTCACCCCTCCACTTT | CASKGGAGNSPLHF
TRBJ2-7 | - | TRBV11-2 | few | TGTGCCAGCACCCAGGTGACAGCCCGCGAGCAGTACTTC | CASTQVTAREQYF
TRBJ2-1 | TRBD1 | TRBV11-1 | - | TGTGCCAGCAGCTTAGGGACAGGGGGTATGGATGAGCAGTTCTTC | CASSLGTGGMDEQFF
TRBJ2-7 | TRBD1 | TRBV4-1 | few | TGCGCCAGCAGCCAGGGCGGACAGGGGGCTGACGAGCAGTACTTC | CASSQGGQGADEQYF
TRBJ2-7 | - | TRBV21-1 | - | TGTGCCAGCAGATTCTCCGGGACAGGGCGCGAGCAGTACTTC | CASRFSGTGREQYF
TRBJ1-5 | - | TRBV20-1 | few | TGCAGTGCTAGCTTTAGTGGTGCTCAGCCCCAGCATTTT | CSASFSGAQPQHF
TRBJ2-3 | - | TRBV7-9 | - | TGTGCCAGCAGCGGGGAAGCAGATACGCAGTATTTT | CASSGEADTQYF
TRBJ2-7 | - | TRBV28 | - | TGTGCCAGCAGTTTCGATAGCCAACGAAACGAGCAGTACTTC | CASSFDSQRNEQYF
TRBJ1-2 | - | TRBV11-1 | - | TGTGCCAGCAGCAAGGACGGAACTAACTATGGCTACACCTTC | CASSKDGTNYGYTF
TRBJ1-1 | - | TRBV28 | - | TGTGCCAGCAGTTTTTTGAGGACTGAAGCTTTCTTT | CASSFLRTEAFF
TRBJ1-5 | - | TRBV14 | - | TGTGCCAGCAGTCAAAATAGCAATCAGCCCCAGCATTTT | CASSQNSNQPQHF
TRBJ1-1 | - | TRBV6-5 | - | TGTGCCAGCAGTCTTAGGGGGGCGAACACTGAAGCTTTCTTT | CASSLRGANTEAFF
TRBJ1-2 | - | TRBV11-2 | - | TGTGCCAGCAGGGCAGGGGCCCGTGAAAGAGGCTACACCTTC | CASRAGARERGYTF
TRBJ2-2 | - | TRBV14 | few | TGTGCCAGCAGCGAGAAGTTTGACGGCACCGGGGAGCTGTTTTTT | CASSEKFDGTGELFF
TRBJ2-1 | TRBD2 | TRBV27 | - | TGTGCCAGCAGTGCCTTGGCTAGCGGGAGAGGAAATGAGCAGTTCTTC | CASSALASGRGNEQFF
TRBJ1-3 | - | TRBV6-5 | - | TGTGCCAGCAGTTACGGGGCGGCGCGTGGAAACACCATATATTTT | CASSYGAARGNTIYF
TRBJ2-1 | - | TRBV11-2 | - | TGTGCCAGCAGCTTAGCGCGGCTCAACAATGAGCAGTTCTTC | CASSLARLNNEQFF
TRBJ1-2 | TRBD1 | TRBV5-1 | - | TGCGCCAGCAGCTTGGCGACAGGGGGCTATGGCTACACCTTC | CASSLATGGYGYTF
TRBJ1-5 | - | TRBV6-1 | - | TGTGCCAGCAGTGCCGGGACAAAGATAAATCAGCCCCAGCATTTT | CASSAGTKINQPQHF
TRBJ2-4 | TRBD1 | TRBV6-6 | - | TGTGCCAGCAGTTGGACAGGGGGCGCAGACAAAAACATTCAGTACTTC | CASSWTGGADKNIQYF
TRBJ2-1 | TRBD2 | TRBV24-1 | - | TGTGCCACCAGTGACCAACTAGCGGGGGGTCGCTCCTACAATGAGCAGTTCTTC | CATSDQLAGGRSYNEQFF
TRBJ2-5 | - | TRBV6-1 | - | TGTGCCAGCAGGACCGCGGGGTTACAAGAGACCCAGTACTTC | CASRTAGLQETQYF
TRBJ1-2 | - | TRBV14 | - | TGTGCCAGCAGCCAAGGTCGCACGCACGGGGGCTACACCTTC | CASSQGRTHGGYTF
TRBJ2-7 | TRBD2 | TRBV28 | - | TGTGCAAGCGATAGTACTAGCGGGAGGACCGCCTACGAGCAGTACTTC | CASDSTSGRTAYEQYF
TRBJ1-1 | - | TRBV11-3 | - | TGTGCCAGCAGCTTAGGGGCAGGGTCTGAAGCTTTCTTT | CASSLGAGSEAFF
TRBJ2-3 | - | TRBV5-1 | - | TGCGCCAGCAGAGGCGTGACAGATACGCAGTATTTT | CASRGVTDTQYF
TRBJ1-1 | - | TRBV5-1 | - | TGCGCCAGCAGCTTGGATCGGGGACCCATGAACACTGAAGCTTTCTTT | CASSLDRGPMNTEAFF
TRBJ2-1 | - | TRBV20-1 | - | TGCAGTGCTCCAAAGGCGGGCCCGAGCTCCTACAATGAGCAGTTCTTC | CSAPKAGPSSYNEQFF
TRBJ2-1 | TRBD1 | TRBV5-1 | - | TGCGCCAGCAGAAAGGGACAGGGGGCTGACTATGAGCAGTTCTTC | CASRKGQGADYEQFF
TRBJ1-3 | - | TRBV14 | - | TGTGCCAGCAGCCAAACGACTCTCTCTGGAAACACCATATATTTT | CASSQTTLSGNTIYF
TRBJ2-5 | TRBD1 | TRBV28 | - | TGTGCCAGCAGCCCAGGACAGGGGGCGACTCAAGAGACCCAGTACTTC | CASSPGQGATQETQYF